The clone carrying this TCR beta chain was counted between two and nine times. The sample originates from a study of human T cells and chemical hapten exposure. Time point reported: patch test 3, about 24 weeks after DPC sensitization. Treatment reported: therapeutic diphenylcyclopropenone sensitization with weekly scalp DPC. MiXCR, applied by TCRdb to the RACE reads, yields one record per CDR3 protein. The data show around 200,000 distinct CDR3 sequences, with roughly a quarter seen just once and approximately 2.5% held by the top ten. The sample in question was whole blood, obtained in connection with sensitization to the hapten diphenylcyclopropenone (DPC). The source of this sequence is a woman aged 35 to 49 with alopecia areata. Some clones in this sample may be carry-over from other donors' samples.

The CDR3 loop reads CASSLRGVRLSNTEAFF. The CDR3 DNA is TGTGCCAGCAGCTTAAGAGGGGTCAGATTGTCGAACACTGAAGCTTTCTTT. The chain has TRBV7-4 and TRBJ1-1, with a weak D call TRBD1 (5 bases). This CDR3 region has 17 residues. Deletions cut 2 bases from V and 1 base from J, with 17 bases between. The germline V gene has CDR1 SGHVT and CDR2 SQSDAQ.